A selection of T cell receptor beta chains follows, all from one sample in a study of T cell responses to AZD1222 COVID-19 vaccine. The assay was immunoSEQ multiplex PCR, and TCRdb's table has in-frame clones only and misses some. Of some 130,000 clones listed, approximately 91% were seen once; the top ten hold approximately 1.6%. The material sequenced was peripheral blood, taken on day 0 of AZD1222 vaccination. Every receptor here comes from an adult in good health. The CDR3 runs from the conserved cysteine through the conserved F or W. A D gene is named only where the DNA matches it firmly. Expanded clones get a size class; other rows say once, few or many, or leave the size out.

>.|TRBV25-1|TRBJ1-2|.
TGTGCCAGCAGTGAATTAGGCAGGGTCTATGGCTACACCTTC
CASSELGRVYGYTF
>.|TRBV6-5|TRBJ1-1|.
TGTGCCAGCAGTTACTCCCGGGACGGGAACACTGAAGCTTTCTTT
CASSYSRDGNTEAFF
>.|TRBV7-9|TRBJ1-1|.
TGTGCCAGCAGTCAGGCAGGGCTCACTGAAGCTTTCTTT
CASSQAGLTEAFF
>.|TRBV27|TRBJ2-5|.
TGTGCCAGCAGTTGGGCAGGGCTGGGAGAGACCCAGTACTTC
CASSWAGLGETQYF
>TRBD1|TRBV4-3|TRBJ2-2|.
TGCGCCAGCAGCCACTTGACAGGGGGTGGTACCGGGGAGCTGTTTTTT
CASSHLTGGGTGELFF
>.|TRBV19|TRBJ2-5|.
TGTGCCAGTAGTCTATCGGAGACCCAGTACTTC
CASSLSETQYF
>.|TRBV7-8|TRBJ2-7|.
TGTGCCAGCAGCTTAGACCGGGGTAACGAGCAGTACTTC
CASSLDRGNEQYF
>.|TRBV7-9|TRBJ1-2|.
TGTGCCAGCAGCTTAGCGTACGGCAGACGGCAGACCTTC
CASSLAYGRRQTF
>TRBD1|TRBV7-2|TRBJ1-6|.
TGTGCCAGCAGCTACGACAGGGGTTCACCCCTCCACTTT
CASSYDRGSPLHF
>.|TRBV11-3|TRBJ2-7|once
TGTGCCAGCAGCGACGGAAGGGGGAACTACGAGCAGTACTTC
CASSDGRGNYEQYF
>.|TRBV2|TRBJ1-3|.
TGTGCCAGCAGCCTTAACGACGTTGATCAGGGCTTCTCTGGAAACACCATATATTTT
CASSLNDVDQGFSGNTIYF
>.|TRBV28|TRBJ1-4|.
TGTGCCAGCAGCGTGACGGGGGCTTTTGACGAAAAACTGTTTTTT
CASSVTGAFDEKLFF
>.|TRBV2|TRBJ2-2|.
TGTGCCAGCCTACAGGGATTGAAAGACGGGGAGCTGTTTTTT
CASLQGLKDGELFF
>.|TRBV19|TRBJ1-2|.
TGTGCCAGTACTAATCTCGGGTCGGGATCCTACTATGGCTACACCTTC
CASTNLGSGSYYGYTF
>TRBD2|TRBV4-2|TRBJ2-1|.
TGTGCCAGCAGCCTAGCCCGCGGGGGGTCCTACAATGAGCAGTTCTTC
CASSLARGGSYNEQFF
>TRBD2|TRBV6-4|TRBJ2-7|.
TGTGCCAGCAGTGGGTTTGGTAGCGGGACTATGATTTCCTACGAGCAGTACTTC
CASSGFGSGTMISYEQYF
>TRBD1|TRBV4-3|TRBJ1-1|.
TGCGCCAGCAGCCAAATCAGGACAGGGAGGGCTTTCTTT
CASSQIRTGRAFF
>.|TRBV5-1|TRBJ1-3|.
TGCGCCAGCAGCTTGGGGTCGAGCTCTGGAAACACCATATATTTT
CASSLGSSSGNTIYF
>.|TRBV6-2/TRBV6-3|TRBJ2-2|.
TGTGCCAGCAGTTACTCGAGGACCCACATCGGGGAGCTGTTTTTT
CASSYSRTHIGELFF
>TRBD1|TRBV10-3|TRBJ2-3|.
TGTGCCACCTTTGGGGACAGGGCCACAGATACGCAGTATTTT
CATFGDRATDTQYF
>.|TRBV7-9|TRBJ2-3|.
TGTGCCAGCAGCTTCTCGGGGGCCGCAGATACGCAGTATTTT
CASSFSGAADTQYF
>.|TRBV20-1|TRBJ1-3|.
TGCAGTGCTAGTAGAGTGGACACCTCTGGAAACACCATATATTTT
CSASRVDTSGNTIYF
>.|TRBV18|TRBJ1-5|.
TGTGCCAGCTCACCTCGTTGGCAGGAAGGGCAGCCCCAGCATTTT
CASSPRWQEGQPQHF
>.|TRBV7-9|TRBJ2-7|.
TGTGCCAGCAGCGTGGCCGGGACCCGTGAGCAGTACTTC
CASSVAGTREQYF
>.|TRBV28|TRBJ1-5|.
TGTGCCAGCAGTTTATTCGGCCCTCTGAATCAGCCCCAGCATTTT
CASSLFGPLNQPQHF
>TRBD1|TRBV7-3|TRBJ1-5|.
TGTGCCAGCAGCCTAACAGGGGGCGGCAATCAGCCCCAGCATTTT
CASSLTGGGNQPQHF
>.|TRBV5-4|TRBJ1-3|.
TGTGCCAGCAGCGGCCAGGGATTCGGAAACACCATATATTTT
CASSGQGFGNTIYF
>.|TRBV10-3|TRBJ1-2|.
TGTGCCATCAGTGAGACCAACAGGGCTCCTAACTATGGCTACACCTTC
CAISETNRAPNYGYTF
>TRBD1|TRBV14|TRBJ1-5|.
TGTGCCAGCAGCCAAGATTGCTCGCAGACAGGGAATGATCAGCCCCAGCATTTT
CASSQDCSQTGNDQPQHF
>TRBD1|TRBV2|TRBJ1-6|.
TGTGCCAGCAGGGGACAGGCGAGCTCCTATAATTCACCCCTCCACTTT
CASRGQASSYNSPLHF
>.|TRBV2|TRBJ2-2|.
TGTGCCAGTAATCGACAGACCGGGGAGCTGTTTTTT
CASNRQTGELFF
>.|TRBV6-4|TRBJ1-5|few
TGTGCCAGCCGAAGTGAGGGAGCTGGCAATCAGCCCCAGCATTTT
CASRSEGAGNQPQHF
>.|TRBV9|TRBJ2-1|.
TGTGCCAGCAGCCTAGTCTCCCGAGGGGATGAGCAGTTCTTC
CASSLVSRGDEQFF
>.|TRBV19|TRBJ2-1|.
TGTGCCAGTAGTTCCCCACTAACAGGGATTTTGTCCAATGAGCAGTTCTTC
CASSSPLTGILSNEQFF
>TRBD1|TRBV19|TRBJ2-7|.
TGTGCCAGTAGCGAACAGGGGGACTCCTACGAGCAGTACTTC
CASSEQGDSYEQYF
>.|TRBV7-2|TRBJ1-5|.
TGTGCCAGCAGCTTAGTGAGGCAGCCGGGGGTGGCCCAGCATTTT
CASSLVRQPGVAQHF
>.|TRBV4-1|TRBJ2-3|.
TGCGCCAGCAGTCGGCTAGGACTGGGCACAGATACGCAGTATTTT
CASSRLGLGTDTQYF
>.|TRBV30|TRBJ1-5|.
TGTGCCTGGGGGGTTGATAGCAATCAGCCCCAGCATTTT
CAWGVDSNQPQHF
>.|TRBV30|TRBJ1-1|.
TGTGCCTGGACGGAGGACACTGAAGCTTTCTTT
CAWTEDTEAFF
>TRBD1|TRBV9|TRBJ2-3|.
TGTGCCAGCAGCGTGGGACAGGGGAATGGCGATACGCAGTATTTT
CASSVGQGNGDTQYF
>TRBD2|TRBV4-2|TRBJ2-3|once
TGTGCCAGCAGCCTCCGACTAGCGGGGGGAACAGATACGCAGTATTTT
CASSLRLAGGTDTQYF
>.|TRBV10-3|TRBJ1-1|.
TGTGCCATCAGTGATTTGGAAGGCTGGGTCCAAGCTTTCTTT
CAISDLEGWVQAFF